The TCR beta chain under discussion was sequenced for a study of PD-L1 blockade in urothelial cancer. Study information: Males with urothelial cancer arising in the bladder constituted most of the roughly 30 patients. Treatment start was followed by blood analysis at 3 weeks (second dose) and again at 6 weeks. Among blood samples, the median T cell count was approximately 150,000.

Libraries were prepared by immunoSEQ multiplex PCR; TCRdb keeps only in-frame clonotypes and omits some of them. Here the sample spans roughly 38,000 clones, around 82% being singletons. Noted time point: pretreatment peripheral blood. V gave up 4 bases and J gave up 3 bases, with 10 bases separating them. Germline V gene data show CDR1 as GTSNPN and CDR2 as SVGIG (reference sequence). The CDR3 covers 13 residues. Study results and caveats: Pretreatment TCR clonality in blood, when below the median, was predictive of better survival.

Details on this clone: Its antigen is not known.

This TCR came from a man aged 60 to 75 with urothelial cancer. V usage is TRBV30 and J usage is TRBJ1-5; possible D gene TRBD1, 5 bases. Here the sequenced sample was PBMCs, taken around atezolizumab (anti-PD-L1) treatment. The CDR3 DNA reads TGTGCCTGGAATTTGGGGCACAATCAGCCCCAGCATTTT. This sequence encodes CAWNLGHNQPQHF.